This entry describes one T cell receptor (beta chain). Its antigen is undetermined. The sample is drawn from a study of post-analysis software for immune sequencing data. General study results and limits: Several TRBV segments, TRBV5-6, TRBV5-1 and TRBV20-1 among them, were found more frequent in patients than controls.

CDR1 and CDR2 (germline): ENHRY, SYGVKD. The CDR3 has 14 amino acids. Trimming stripped 0 bases from V and 7 bases from J, with 9 bases between. Carried by the TCR beta cDNA libraries were unique molecular identifiers. In TCRdb, the PCR reads were re-called with MiXCR into one record per CDR3 protein. This table has about 210,000 distinct CDR3 sequences, around 30% appearing once. V and J are TRBV10-3 and TRBJ2-2, with D perhaps given as TRBD1 or TRBD2 (5 bases each). The clonotype comes from a girl between 2 and 17 years old with multiple sclerosis. Sequencing input: blood. The CDR3 region is CAISESGTVGELFF. The CDR3 coding sequence is TGTGCCATCAGTGAGTCGGGGACGGTCGGGGAGCTGTTTTTT.